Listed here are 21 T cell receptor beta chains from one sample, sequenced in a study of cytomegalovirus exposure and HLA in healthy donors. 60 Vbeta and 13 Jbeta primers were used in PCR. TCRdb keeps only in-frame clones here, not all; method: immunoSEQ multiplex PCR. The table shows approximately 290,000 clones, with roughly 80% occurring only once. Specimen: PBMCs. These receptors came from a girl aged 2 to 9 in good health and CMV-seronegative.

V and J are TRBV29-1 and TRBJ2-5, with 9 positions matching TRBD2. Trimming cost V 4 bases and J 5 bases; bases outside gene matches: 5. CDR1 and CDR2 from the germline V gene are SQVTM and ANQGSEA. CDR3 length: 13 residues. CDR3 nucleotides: TGCAGCGTTGCGCGGGGGGGCCGGGAGACCCAGTACTTC. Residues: CSVARGGRETQYF. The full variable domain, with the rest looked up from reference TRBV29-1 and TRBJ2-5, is SAVISQKPSRDICQRGTSLTIQCQVDSQVTMMFWYRQQPGQSLTLIATANQGSEATYESGFVIDKFPISRPNLTFSTLTVSNMSPEDSSIYLCSVARGGRETQYFGPGTRLLVL.

This CDR3 reads CASNGGGYEQYF. CDR3 DNA sequence: TGTGCCAGCAATGGAGGCGGCTACGAGCAGTACTTC. The chain couples TRBV28 to TRBJ2-7; a weak D match, TRBD2 (5 bases). The CDR3 extends over 12 amino acids. CDR1 MDHEN and CDR2 SYDVKM come from the germline V gene. Between the trimmed V and J ends, which lost 7 bases and 3 bases, there was a span of 10 bases. Using reference TRBV28 and TRBJ2-7 for the parts outside the CDR3, the full variable domain is DVKVTQSSRYLVKRTGEKVFLECVQDMDHENMFWYRQDPGLGLRLIYFSYDVKMKEKGDIPEGYSVSREKKERFSLILESASTNQTSMYLCASNGGGYEQYFGPGTRLTVT.

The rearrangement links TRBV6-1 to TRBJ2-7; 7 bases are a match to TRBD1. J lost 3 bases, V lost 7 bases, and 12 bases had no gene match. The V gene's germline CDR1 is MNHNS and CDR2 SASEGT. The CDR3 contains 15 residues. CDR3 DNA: TGTGCCAGCACAGTCCGACAGGGTCAGTACTACGAGCAGTACTTC. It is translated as CASTVRQGQYYEQYF.

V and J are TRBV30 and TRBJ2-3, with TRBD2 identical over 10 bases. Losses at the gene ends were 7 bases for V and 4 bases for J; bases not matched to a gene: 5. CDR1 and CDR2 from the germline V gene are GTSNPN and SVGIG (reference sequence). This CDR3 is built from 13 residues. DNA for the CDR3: TGTGCCTTCCTAGCGGGAGTTGCAGATACGCAGTATTTT. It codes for CAFLAGVADTQYF.

The CDR3 nucleotides read TGTGCCAGCAGTGAGTTGGGGGGATCCAATCAGCCCCAGCATTTT. Amino acids: CASSELGGSNQPQHF. The chain has TRBV6-1 and TRBJ1-5; a possible D gene is TRBD1 (5 bases). Trimming took off 3 bases at V and 3 bases at J, with 12 bases between the two ends. This CDR3 is 15 amino acids long. Germline V gene data show CDR1 as MNHNS and CDR2 as SASEGT.

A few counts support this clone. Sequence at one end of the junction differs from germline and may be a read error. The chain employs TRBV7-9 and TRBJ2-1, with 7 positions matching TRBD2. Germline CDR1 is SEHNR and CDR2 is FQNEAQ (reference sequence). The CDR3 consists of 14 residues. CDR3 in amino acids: CSSSLEGTKSEQFF. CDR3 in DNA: TGTTCCAGCAGCTTAGAAGGGACTAAAAGCGAGCAGTTCTTC.

In DNA form, the CDR3 reads TGTGCCAGCAGGGGGCTGGGCAATCAGCCCCAGCATTTT. The encoded protein is CASRGLGNQPQHF. This rearrangement joins TRBV28 to TRBJ1-5, with D possibly being TRBD1 (5 bases). Germline V gives CDR1 MDHEN, CDR2 SYDVKM. This CDR3 contains 13 residues. The ends were cut back, 6 bases at V and 2 bases at J, with 8 bases in the middle.

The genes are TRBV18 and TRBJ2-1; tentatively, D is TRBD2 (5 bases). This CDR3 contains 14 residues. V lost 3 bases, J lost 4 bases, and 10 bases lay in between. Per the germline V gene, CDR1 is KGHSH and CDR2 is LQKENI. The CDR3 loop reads CASSPREGYNEQFF. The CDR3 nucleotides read TGTGCCAGCTCACCTCGAGAGGGTTACAATGAGCAGTTCTTC.

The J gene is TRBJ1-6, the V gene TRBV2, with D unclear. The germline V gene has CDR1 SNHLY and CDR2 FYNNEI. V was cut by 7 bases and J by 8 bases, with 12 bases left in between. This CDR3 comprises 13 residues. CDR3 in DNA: TGTGCCAGCATTAGGGAGAGGGATTCACCCCTCCACTTT. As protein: CASIRERDSPLHF.

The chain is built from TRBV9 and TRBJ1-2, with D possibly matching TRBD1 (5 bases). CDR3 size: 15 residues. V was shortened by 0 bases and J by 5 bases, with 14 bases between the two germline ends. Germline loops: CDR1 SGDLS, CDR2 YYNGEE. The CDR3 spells CASSVGLVGGYGYTF. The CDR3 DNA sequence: TGTGCCAGCAGCGTAGGTTTGGTGGGGGGATATGGCTACACCTTC.

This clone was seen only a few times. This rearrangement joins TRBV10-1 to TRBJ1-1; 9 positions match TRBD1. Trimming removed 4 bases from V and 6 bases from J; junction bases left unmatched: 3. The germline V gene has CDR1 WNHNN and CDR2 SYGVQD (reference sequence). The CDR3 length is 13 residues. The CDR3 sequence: CASSGTGGSEAFF. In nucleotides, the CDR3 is TGCGCCAGCAGTGGAACAGGGGGCTCTGAAGCTTTCTTT.

CDR3 protein: CASSQRGLAGGRVQYF. CDR3 in DNA: TGTGCCAGCAGCCAGAGAGGACTAGCGGGGGGCCGGGTTCAGTATTTT. The V gene is TRBV7-9, the J gene TRBJ2-3; 14 bases map to TRBD2. The length of the CDR3 is 16 residues. Germline-derived CDR1 and CDR2 are SEHNR and FQNEAQ (reference sequence). Unmatched junction bases numbered 13, after V lost 5 bases and J lost 12 bases.

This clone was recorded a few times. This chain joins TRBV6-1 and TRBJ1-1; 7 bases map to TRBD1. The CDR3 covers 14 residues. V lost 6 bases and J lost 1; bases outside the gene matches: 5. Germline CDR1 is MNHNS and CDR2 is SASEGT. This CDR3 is CASRAWDRNTEAFF. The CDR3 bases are TGTGCCAGCAGAGCCTGGGACAGGAACACTGAAGCTTTCTTT.

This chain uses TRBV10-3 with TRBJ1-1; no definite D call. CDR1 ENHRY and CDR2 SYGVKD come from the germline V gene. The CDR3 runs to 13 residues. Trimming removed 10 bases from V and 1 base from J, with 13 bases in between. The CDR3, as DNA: TGTGCCACCCGACAAGGTCAGAACACTGAAGCTTTCTTT. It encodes CATRQGQNTEAFF.

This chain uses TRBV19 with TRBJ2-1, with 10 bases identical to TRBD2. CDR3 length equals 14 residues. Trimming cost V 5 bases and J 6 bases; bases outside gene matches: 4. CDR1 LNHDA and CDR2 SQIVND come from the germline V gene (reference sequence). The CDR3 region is CASSPSGRVNEQFF. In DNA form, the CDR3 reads TGTGCCAGTAGTCCCAGCGGGAGGGTCAATGAGCAGTTCTTC.

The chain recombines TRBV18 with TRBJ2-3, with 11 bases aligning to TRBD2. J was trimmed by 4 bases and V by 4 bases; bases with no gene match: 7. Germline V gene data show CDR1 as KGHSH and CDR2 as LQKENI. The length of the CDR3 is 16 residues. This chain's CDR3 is CASSLSSGRAPDTQYF. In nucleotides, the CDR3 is TGTGCCAGCTCACTCAGTAGCGGGAGGGCCCCAGATACGCAGTATTTT.

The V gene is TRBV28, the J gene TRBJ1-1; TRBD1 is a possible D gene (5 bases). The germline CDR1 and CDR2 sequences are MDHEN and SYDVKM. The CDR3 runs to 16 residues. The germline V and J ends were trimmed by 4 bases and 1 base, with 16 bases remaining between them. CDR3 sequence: CASSSSGTEGNTEAFF. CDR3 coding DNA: TGTGCCAGCAGTTCCTCCGGGACTGAGGGGAACACTGAAGCTTTCTTT. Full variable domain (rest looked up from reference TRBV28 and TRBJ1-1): DVKVTQSSRYLVKRTGEKVFLECVQDMDHENMFWYRQDPGLGLRLIYFSYDVKMKEKGDIPEGYSVSREKKERFSLILESASTNQTSMYLCASSSSGTEGNTEAFFGQGTRLTVV.

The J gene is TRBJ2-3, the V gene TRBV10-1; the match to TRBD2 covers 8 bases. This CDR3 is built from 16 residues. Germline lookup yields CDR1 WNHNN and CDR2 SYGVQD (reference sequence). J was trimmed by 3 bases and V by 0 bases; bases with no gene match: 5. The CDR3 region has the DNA TGCGCCAGCAGTGAGTCAAGCGGGAGAGGAACAGATACGCAGTATTTT. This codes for CASSESSGRGTDTQYF.

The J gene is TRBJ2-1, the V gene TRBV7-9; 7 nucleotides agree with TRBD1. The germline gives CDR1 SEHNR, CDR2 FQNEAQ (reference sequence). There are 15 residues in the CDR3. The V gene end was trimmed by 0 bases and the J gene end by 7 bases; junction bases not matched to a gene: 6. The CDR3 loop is CASSLARQGYNEQFF. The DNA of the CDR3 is TGTGCCAGCAGCTTAGCTCGACAGGGCTATAATGAGCAGTTCTTC.

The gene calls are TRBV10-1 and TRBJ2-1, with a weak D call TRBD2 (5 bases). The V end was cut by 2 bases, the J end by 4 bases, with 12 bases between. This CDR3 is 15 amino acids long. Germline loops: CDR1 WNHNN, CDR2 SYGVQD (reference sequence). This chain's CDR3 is CASSEILSGYNEQFF. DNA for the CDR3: TGCGCCAGCAGTGAGATCTTGAGCGGATACAATGAGCAGTTCTTC.

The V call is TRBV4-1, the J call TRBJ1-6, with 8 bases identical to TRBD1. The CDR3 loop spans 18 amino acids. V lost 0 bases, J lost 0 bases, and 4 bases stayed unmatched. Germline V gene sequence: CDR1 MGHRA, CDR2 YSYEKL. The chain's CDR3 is CASSQDNRGSSYNSPLHF. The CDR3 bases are TGCGCCAGCAGCCAAGATAACAGGGGGAGCTCCTATAATTCACCCCTCCACTTT.